The clone carrying this T cell receptor beta chain was recorded at least ten times. Antigen unknown. Germline CDR1 and CDR2: SGDLS and YYNGEE. The germline V and J ends were trimmed by 0 bases and 4 bases, with 15 bases remaining between them. CDR3 length: 16 residues. This sample is part of a study of early T cells in non-severe SARS-CoV-2 infection. In the study overall: Unsorted whole-blood RNA was sequenced in bulk, leaving chains unpaired. Study conclusions and caveats: VDJdb matching skewed toward anti-spike CD8 responses, missing private and CD4 specificities.

Separate cDNA molecules each had unique molecular identifiers attached to them. TCRdb re-derived calls from the 5' RACE reads in MiXCR, one entry per CDR3 protein. The repertoire holds 60,000 or so distinct CDR3 sequences, more than 9% seen once, with under 6% in the top ten. The sequencing input was whole blood. This sequence was found in an adult who was a healthcare worker with PCR-confirmed SARS-CoV-2 infection or an uninfected control (not recorded which). The chain employs TRBV9 and TRBJ2-3; D possibly corresponds to TRBD1 (5 bases). CDR3 nucleotide sequence: TGTGCCAGCAGCGTAGGAGGTCAGGGTGGGGCAGATACGCAGTATTTT. It specifies CASSVGGQGGADTQYF. Based on the CDR3 plus reference TRBV9 and TRBJ2-3, the full variable domain is DSGVTQTPKHLITATGQRVTLRCSPRSGDLSVYWYQQSLDQGLQFLIQYYNGEERAKGNILERFSAQQFPDLHSELNLSSLELGDSALYFCASSVGGQGGADTQYFGPGTRLTVL.